This entry lists 11 T cell receptor beta chains sequenced from one sample in a study of T cells in Graves' hyperthyroidism and ophthalmopathy (dated by TCRdb to about 2019). The protocol used for the library was multiplex PCR. This sample was sequenced with an Illumina HiSeq 2000. The TCR beta CDR3 regions were amplified from the RNA transcripts. A first-round RT-PCR of the TCR CDR3 used the HTBI primer set with the Qiagen OneStep RT-PCR kit. TCRdb passed the public sequencing reads through fastp at Q25 and MiXCR, retaining productive beta sequences. All rows with the same CDR3 protein become a single entry with the most common DNA and genes. The sample table records fewer than 400,000 distinct CDR3 sequences; roughly 17% of these occur just once. Roughly 33% of the sample lies in the top ten. Sequencing was carried out using blood. The receptors stem from a man under 40 with Graves' hyperthyroidism.

The table lists this clonotype with many counts. The rearrangement uses TRBV10-2 and TRBJ2-1; 11 nucleotides match TRBD2. Germline CDR1 reads WSHSY; CDR2 reads SAAADI. Germline trimming cut 2 bases from V and 7 bases from J; bases unmatched to any gene: 4. This CDR3 has 15 residues. CDR3 bases: TGCGCCAGCAGTGAGACTAGCGGGAGTATTAATGAGCAGTTCTTC. Amino acids: CASSETSGSINEQFF.

This clonotype was seen a handful of times. The genes are TRBV11-2 and TRBJ2-2, with 8 bases matching TRBD2. The germline V gene has CDR1 SGHAT and CDR2 FQNNGV. V dropped 2 bases and J dropped 5; count of bases not matched to a gene: 7. The CDR3 totals 16 residues. The CDR3 DNA reads TGTGCCAGCAGCTTAAACGCGGGAGGCGGTACCGGGGAGCTGTTTTTT. It codes for CASSLNAGGGTGELFF.

The chain combines TRBV4-1 with TRBJ2-1; TRBD2 matches at 11 bases. With 1 base clipped from V and 5 bases from J, the junction kept 4 bases outside the gene matches. The V gene's germline CDR1 is MGHRA and CDR2 YSYEKL. This CDR3 has 16 residues. The CDR3 DNA is TGCGCCAGCAGCCAAGCCCTAGCGGGAGGAAACAATGAGCAGTTCTTC. Translation: CASSQALAGGNNEQFF.

CDR3 sequence: CATGAVEQFF. The DNA of the CDR3 is TGTGCCACAGGTGCGGTAGAGCAGTTCTTC. This rearrangement joins TRBV6-1 to TRBJ2-1; the D is unclear. Germline V lookup: CDR1 MNHNS, CDR2 SASEGT. CDR3 length: 10 residues. Trimming shortened V by 10 bases and J by 10 bases, and 11 bases separated the two germline ends.

In this sample, this clonotype turned up many times. V gene TRBV6-1 combines with J gene TRBJ1-1; D gene unclear. Germline lookup yields CDR1 MNHNS and CDR2 SASEGT. V lost 6 bases and J lost 3, with 5 bases in between. This CDR3 contains 11 residues. The CDR3 DNA follows: TGTGCCAGCAGGGCGGACACTGAAGCTTTCTTT. Translation gives CASRADTEAFF.

This clonotype was observed many times. The chain has TRBV5-1 and TRBJ2-1; 12 bases agree with TRBD2. The length of the CDR3 is 14 residues. Germline CDR1 reads SGHRS; CDR2 reads YFSETQ. The ends lost 7 bases at V and 6 bases at J; junction bases unmatched: 5. The CDR3 reads CASRGLAGTNEQFF. In nucleotides, the CDR3 is TGCGCCAGCCGTGGACTAGCGGGAACCAATGAGCAGTTCTTC.

This clonotype occurred a few times. The V call is TRBV5-1, the J call TRBJ1-1, with D uncertain. The germline gives CDR1 SGHRS, CDR2 YFSETQ. This CDR3 is 16 amino acids long. V was trimmed by 1 base and J by 4 bases, leaving 17 bases between them. The CDR3 region is CASSLLPVGAITEAFF. The CDR3 nucleotides read TGCGCCAGCAGCTTGCTTCCGGTAGGCGCCATCACTGAAGCTTTCTTT.

This clonotype occurred many times. The chain combines TRBV28 with TRBJ1-2; the D gene is possibly TRBD1 (5 bases). Trimming stripped 4 bases from V and 1 base from J, with 16 bases between. From germline, CDR1 is MDHEN and CDR2 SYDVKM. The CDR3 sequence is 16 residues long. CDR3 sequence reads: CASSSSSRAINYGYTF. The DNA of the CDR3 is TGTGCCAGCAGTTCTTCTAGCAGGGCTATTAACTATGGCTACACCTTC.

Only a few counts were recorded for this clonotype. V gene TRBV25-1 combines with J gene TRBJ2-5; 9 bases agree with TRBD2. The CDR3 runs 15 residues. Trimming at V came to 5 bases and at J to 9 bases, leaving 13 bases not matched to a gene. Per the germline V gene, CDR1 is MGHDK and CDR2 is SYGVNS. The CDR3 loop reads CASSTLAGETAPQYF. As DNA, the CDR3 is TGTGCCAGCAGTACTTTAGCGGGAGAAACGGCTCCCCAGTACTTC.

This clonotype was detected many times. V and J are TRBV6-2 or TRBV6-3 and TRBJ1-5; no reliable D call. V lost 4 bases and J lost 2, with 6 bases in between. The CDR3 consists of 13 residues. Germline V lookup: CDR1 MNHEY, CDR2 SVGEGT. CDR3 protein: CASSFTGNQPQHF. The CDR3 nucleotides are TGTGCCAGCAGTTTTACAGGCAATCAGCCCCAGCATTTT.

This clonotype was found a few times. The genes are TRBV5-1 and TRBJ2-2; D unresolved. The CDR3 contains 14 residues. Trimming stripped 3 bases from V and 7 bases from J, with 13 bases between. CDR1 and CDR2 from the germline V gene are SGHRS and YFSETQ. CDR3 in DNA: TGCGCCAGCAGCTGGGCCCCCATTTTCGGGGAGCTGTTTTTT. This gives the protein CASSWAPIFGELFF.